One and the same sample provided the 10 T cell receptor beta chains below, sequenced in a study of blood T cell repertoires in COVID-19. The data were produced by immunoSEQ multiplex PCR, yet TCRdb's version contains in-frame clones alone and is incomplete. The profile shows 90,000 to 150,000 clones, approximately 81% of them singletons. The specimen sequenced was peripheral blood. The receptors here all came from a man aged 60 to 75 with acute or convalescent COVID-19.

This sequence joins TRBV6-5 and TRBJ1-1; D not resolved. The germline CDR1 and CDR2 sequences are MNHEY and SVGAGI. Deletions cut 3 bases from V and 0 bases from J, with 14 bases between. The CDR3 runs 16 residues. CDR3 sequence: CASSYVAGSMNTEAFF. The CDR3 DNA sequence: TGTGCCAGCAGTTATGTGGCAGGCTCTATGAACACTGAAGCTTTCTTT.

The CDR3 sequence: CASSLTGGNTEAFF. The CDR3 region has the DNA TGTGCCAGCAGCTTAACAGGGGGGAACACTGAAGCTTTCTTT. The rearrangement links TRBV7-9 to TRBJ1-1; 8 bases line up with TRBD1. Germline CDR1 reads SEHNR; CDR2 reads FQNEAQ (reference sequence). After removal of 2 bases from V and 1 base from J, the junction contained 0 bases not matched to a gene. The CDR3 is made up of 14 amino acids.

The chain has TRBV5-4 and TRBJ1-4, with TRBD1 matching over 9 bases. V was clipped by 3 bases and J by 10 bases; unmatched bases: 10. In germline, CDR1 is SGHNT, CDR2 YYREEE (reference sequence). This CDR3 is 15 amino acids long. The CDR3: CASSYPGQGTVKLFF. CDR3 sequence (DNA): TGTGCCAGCAGCTATCCGGGACAGGGTACTGTAAAACTGTTTTTT.

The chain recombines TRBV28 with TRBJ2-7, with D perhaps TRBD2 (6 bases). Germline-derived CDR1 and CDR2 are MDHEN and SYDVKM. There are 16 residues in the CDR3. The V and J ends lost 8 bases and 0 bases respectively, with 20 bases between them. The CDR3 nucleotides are TGTGCCAGCGGCGCCACTCTCGGAGGGGACTCCTACGAGCAGTACTTC. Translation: CASGATLGGDSYEQYF.

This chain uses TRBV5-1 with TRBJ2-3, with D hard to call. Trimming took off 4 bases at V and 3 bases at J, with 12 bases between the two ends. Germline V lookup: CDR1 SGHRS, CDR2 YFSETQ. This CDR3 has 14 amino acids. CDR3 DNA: TGCGCCAGCAGCACTGGAAGGCGGACAGATACGCAGTATTTT. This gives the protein CASSTGRRTDTQYF.

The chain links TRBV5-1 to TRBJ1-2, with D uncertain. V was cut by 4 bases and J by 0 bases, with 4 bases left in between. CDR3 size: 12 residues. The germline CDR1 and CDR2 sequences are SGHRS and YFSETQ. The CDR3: CASSPSNYGYTF. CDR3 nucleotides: TGCGCCAGCAGCCCATCTAACTATGGCTACACCTTC.

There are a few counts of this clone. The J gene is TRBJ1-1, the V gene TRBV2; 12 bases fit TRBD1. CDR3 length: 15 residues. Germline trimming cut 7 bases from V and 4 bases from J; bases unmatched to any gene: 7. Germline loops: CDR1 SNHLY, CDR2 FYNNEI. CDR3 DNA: TGTGCCAGCATTGGGACAGGGGGCCGGGGCACTGAAGCTTTCTTT. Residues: CASIGTGGRGTEAFF.

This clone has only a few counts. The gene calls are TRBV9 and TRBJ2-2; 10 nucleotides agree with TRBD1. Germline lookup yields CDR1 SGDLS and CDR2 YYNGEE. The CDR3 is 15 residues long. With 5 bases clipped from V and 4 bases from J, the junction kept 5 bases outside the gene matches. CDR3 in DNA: TGTGCCAGCAGGCCGGGACAGGGGCGCACCGGGGAGCTGTTTTTT. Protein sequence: CASRPGQGRTGELFF.

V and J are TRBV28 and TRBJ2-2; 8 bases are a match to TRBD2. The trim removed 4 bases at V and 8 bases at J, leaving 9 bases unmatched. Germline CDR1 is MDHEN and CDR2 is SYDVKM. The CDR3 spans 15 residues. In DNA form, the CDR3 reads TGTGCCAGCAGTTCCCCGGGGGGGAGAAGGGGGGAGCTGTTTTTT. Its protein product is CASSSPGGRRGELFF.

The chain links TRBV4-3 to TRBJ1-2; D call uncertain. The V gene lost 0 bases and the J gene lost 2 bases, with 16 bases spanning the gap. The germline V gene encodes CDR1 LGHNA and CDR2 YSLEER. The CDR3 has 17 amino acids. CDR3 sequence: CASSQDPQLGRNYGYTF. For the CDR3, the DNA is TGCGCCAGCAGCCAAGACCCACAGCTGGGGAGAAACTATGGCTACACCTTC.